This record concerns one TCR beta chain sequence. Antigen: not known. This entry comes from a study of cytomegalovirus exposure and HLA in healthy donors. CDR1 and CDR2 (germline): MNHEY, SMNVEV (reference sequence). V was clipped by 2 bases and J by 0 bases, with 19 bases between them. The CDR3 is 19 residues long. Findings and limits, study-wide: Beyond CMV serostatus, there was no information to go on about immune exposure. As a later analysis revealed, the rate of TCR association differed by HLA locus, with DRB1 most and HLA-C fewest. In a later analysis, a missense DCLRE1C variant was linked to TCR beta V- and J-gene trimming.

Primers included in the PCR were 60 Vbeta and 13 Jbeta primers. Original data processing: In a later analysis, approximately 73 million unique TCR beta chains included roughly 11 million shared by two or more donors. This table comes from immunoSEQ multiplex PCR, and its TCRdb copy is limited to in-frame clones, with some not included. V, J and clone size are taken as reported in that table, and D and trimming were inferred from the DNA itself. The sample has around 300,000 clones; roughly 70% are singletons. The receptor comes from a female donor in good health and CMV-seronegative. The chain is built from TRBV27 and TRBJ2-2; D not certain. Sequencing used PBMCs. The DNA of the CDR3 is TGTGCCAGCAGTTTAGGCGGTTCCCTATGGAGTTCGAACACCGGGGAGCTGTTTTTT. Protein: CASSLGGSLWSSNTGELFF.